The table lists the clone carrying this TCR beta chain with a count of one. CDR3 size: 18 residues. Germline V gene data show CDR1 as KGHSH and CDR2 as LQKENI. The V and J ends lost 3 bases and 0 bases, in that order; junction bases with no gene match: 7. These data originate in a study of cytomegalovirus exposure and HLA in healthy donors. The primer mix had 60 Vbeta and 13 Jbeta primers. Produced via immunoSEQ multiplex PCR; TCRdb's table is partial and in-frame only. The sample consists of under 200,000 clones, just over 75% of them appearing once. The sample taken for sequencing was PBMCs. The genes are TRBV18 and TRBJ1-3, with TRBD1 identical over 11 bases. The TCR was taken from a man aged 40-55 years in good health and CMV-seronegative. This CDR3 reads CASSPIGQGALSGNTIYF. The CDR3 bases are TGTGCCAGCTCACCTATCGGACAGGGGGCTCTCTCTGGAAACACCATATATTTT.